This T cell receptor (beta chain) was profiled in a study of T cells after yellow fever vaccination. General study results and limits: Researchers cautioned that FACS-sorted repertoires could harbor abundant clonotypes contaminating from the bulk population.

CDR3 length: 16 amino acids. J was trimmed by 4 bases and V by 5 bases; bases with no gene match: 9. The germline CDR1 and CDR2 sequences are SGHVS and FQNEAQ. On this clonotype: The target antigen is unknown.

MiXCR was run by TCRdb on the 5' RACE reads, yielding one entry per CDR3 protein. The table shows 140,000 to 150,000 distinct CDR3 sequences, with less than 8.5% occurring only once. The sequence was collected from a man aged 25 to 40 who received the YFV17D yellow fever vaccine. J is TRBJ2-1 and V is TRBV7-8; TRBD1 aligns across 9 bases. Here the sequenced sample was CD4+ T cells sorted from PBMCs, taken 10 days after the yellow fever booster vaccination. CDR3 loop: CASSATGTGSYNEQFF. In DNA, the CDR3 is TGTGCCAGCAGCGCCACCGGGACAGGGAGTTACAATGAGCAGTTCTTC.